The 10 T cell receptor beta chains below were found in one sample sequenced in a study of T cell changes during pregnancy in multiple sclerosis. The table came from immunoSEQ multiplex PCR; TCRdb's copy has only in-frame clones and leaves some out. Of approximately 46,000 clones in the sample, 90% were seen once. Sample: peripheral blood, taken after pregnancy. These TCRs come from a female donor in good health, enrolled as a control in a pregnancy study.

The CDR3 sequence is CASSGQGGNTEAFF. CDR3 nucleotides: TGTGCCAGCAGCGGGCAGGGGGGGAACACTGAAGCTTTCTTT. The J gene is TRBJ1-1, the V gene TRBV9, with 7 positions matching TRBD1. The germline CDR1 and CDR2 sequences are SGDLS and YYNGEE. With V trimmed by 3 bases and J by 1 base, 3 bases remained unmatched. This CDR3 has 14 residues.

The V call is TRBV7-6, the J call TRBJ2-2; the D is unclear. CDR3 length equals 16 residues. CDR1 is SGHVS, CDR2 FNYEAQ, per germline. V lost 5 bases, J lost 2 bases, and 15 bases lay in between. CDR3 nucleotides: TGTGCCAGCAGCAATAGACAAGCATCTAACACCGGGGAGCTGTTTTTT. As protein: CASSNRQASNTGELFF.

This clone was seen just once. The chain employs TRBV7-2 and TRBJ2-1; tentative D call: TRBD1 (6 bases). The CDR3 loop spans 15 amino acids. CDR1 SGHTA and CDR2 FQGNSA come from the germline V gene. Trimming took off 1 base at V and 6 bases at J, with 13 bases between the two ends. The CDR3: CASSLGTASRNEQFF. Here the CDR3 DNA reads TGTGCCAGCAGCTTAGGGACAGCAAGTCGCAATGAGCAGTTCTTC.

This rearrangement joins TRBV6-5 to TRBJ1-2; a possible D gene is TRBD1 (6 bases). Germline V gene data show CDR1 as MNHEY and CDR2 as SVGAGI. The CDR3 has 13 residues. Trimming pared 4 bases from V and 6 bases from J, leaving 12 bases between. Here the CDR3 DNA reads TGTGCCAGCAGTTCACAGGGTGGAAATGGCTACACCTTC. Amino acids: CASSSQGGNGYTF.

The J gene is TRBJ2-7, the V gene TRBV9, with TRBD2 identical over 13 bases. V lost 3 bases, J lost 5 bases, and 2 bases stayed unmatched. The CDR3 is 14 residues long. The germline CDR1 and CDR2 sequences are SGDLS and YYNGEE. The CDR3 reads CASSAGTSGDEQYF. CDR3 nucleotides: TGTGCCAGCAGCGCCGGGACTAGCGGGGACGAGCAGTACTTC.

The chain is built from TRBV2 and TRBJ2-1; 7 nucleotides align to TRBD1. After removal of 6 bases from V and 0 bases from J, the junction contained 2 bases not matched to a gene. This CDR3 is built from 14 residues. CDR1 and CDR2 (germline): SNHLY, FYNNEI. The CDR3 coding sequence is TGTGCCAGCAGGGGGGACAGCTCCTACAATGAGCAGTTCTTC. Encoded protein: CASRGDSSYNEQFF.

The chain employs TRBV9 and TRBJ1-2, with no clear D. CDR1 SGDLS and CDR2 YYNGEE come from the germline V gene. The CDR3 runs 13 residues. V lost 3 bases, J lost 0 bases, and 6 bases lay in between. The DNA of the CDR3 is TGTGCCAGCAGCGGAACAGCTAACTATGGCTACACCTTC. Protein: CASSGTANYGYTF.

V usage is TRBV10-1 and J usage is TRBJ1-6; TRBD1 is a possible D gene (5 bases). CDR1 and CDR2 (germline): WNHNN, SYGVQD (reference sequence). Deletions cut 5 bases from V and 7 bases from J, with 9 bases between. The CDR3 has 13 residues. CDR3 coding DNA: TGCGCCAGCAGTCCTGGGGGGAATTCACCCCTCCACTTT. As protein: CASSPGGNSPLHF.

This clone appeared a few times. The rearrangement uses TRBV5-1 and TRBJ1-1, with 7 bases identical to TRBD1. Germline V CDR1 and CDR2: SGHRS, YFSETQ. The CDR3 runs 13 residues. V gave up 4 bases and J gave up 6 bases; unmatched junction bases: 6. DNA of the CDR3: TGCGCCAGCAGCCCGACAGGGTTCGCTGAAGCTTTCTTT. This gives the protein CASSPTGFAEAFF.

The CDR3 DNA is TGTGCCAACGCACCGGGACAGCCACCTTCCGAGCAGTACTTC. Encoded protein: CANAPGQPPSEQYF. The rearrangement links TRBV10-3 to TRBJ2-7; 7 nucleotides align to TRBD1. Germline-derived CDR1 and CDR2 are ENHRY and SYGVKD. Germline trimming cut 10 bases from V and 6 bases from J; bases unmatched to any gene: 15. The CDR3 extends over 14 amino acids.